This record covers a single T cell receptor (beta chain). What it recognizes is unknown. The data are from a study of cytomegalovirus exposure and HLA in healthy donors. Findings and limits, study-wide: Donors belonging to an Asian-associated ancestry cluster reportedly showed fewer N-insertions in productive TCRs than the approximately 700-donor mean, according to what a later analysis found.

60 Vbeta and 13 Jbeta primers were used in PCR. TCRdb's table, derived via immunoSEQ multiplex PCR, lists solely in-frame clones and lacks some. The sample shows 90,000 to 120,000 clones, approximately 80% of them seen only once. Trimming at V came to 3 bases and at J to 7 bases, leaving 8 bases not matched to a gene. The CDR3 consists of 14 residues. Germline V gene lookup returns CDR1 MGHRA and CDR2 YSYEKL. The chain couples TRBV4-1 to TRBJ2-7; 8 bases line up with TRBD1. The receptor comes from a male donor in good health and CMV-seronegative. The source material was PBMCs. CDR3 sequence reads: CASSHLTGAKEQYF. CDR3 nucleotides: TGCGCCAGCAGCCACCTGACAGGGGCGAAGGAGCAGTACTTC.